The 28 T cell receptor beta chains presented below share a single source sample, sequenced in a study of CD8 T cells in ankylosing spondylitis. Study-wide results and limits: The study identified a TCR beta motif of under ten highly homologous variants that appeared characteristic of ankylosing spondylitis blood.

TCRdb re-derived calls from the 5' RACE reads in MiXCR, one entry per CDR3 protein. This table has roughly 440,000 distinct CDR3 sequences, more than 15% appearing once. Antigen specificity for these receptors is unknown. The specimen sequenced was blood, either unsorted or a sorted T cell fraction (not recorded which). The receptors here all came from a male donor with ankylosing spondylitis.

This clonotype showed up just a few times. In DNA form, the CDR3 reads TGTGCCAGCAGCCAATCGAGGGGGCGCTTTACGTACTTC. Translating gives CASSQSRGRFTYF. V usage is TRBV16 and J usage is TRBJ2-7, with 7 bases matching TRBD1. Germline V gene data show CDR1 as KGHSY and CDR2 as FQNENV. CDR3 length equals 13 residues. The V segment lost 0 bases and the J segment 12 bases; nucleotides outside the gene matches: 8.

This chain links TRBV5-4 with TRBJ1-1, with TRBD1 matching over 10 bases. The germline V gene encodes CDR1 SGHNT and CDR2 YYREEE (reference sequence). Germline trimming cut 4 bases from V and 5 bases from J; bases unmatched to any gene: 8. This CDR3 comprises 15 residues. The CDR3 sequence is CASSPGTGVRTEAFF. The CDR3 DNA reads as TGTGCCAGCAGCCCCGGGACAGGGGTAAGGACTGAAGCTTTCTTT.

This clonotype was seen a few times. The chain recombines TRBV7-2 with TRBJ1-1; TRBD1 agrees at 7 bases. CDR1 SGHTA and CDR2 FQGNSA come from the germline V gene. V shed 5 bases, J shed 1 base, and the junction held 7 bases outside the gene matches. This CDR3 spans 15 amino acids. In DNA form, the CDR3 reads TGTGCCAGCAGCACTACAGGGGCGGGGAACACTGAAGCTTTCTTT. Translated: CASSTTGAGNTEAFF.

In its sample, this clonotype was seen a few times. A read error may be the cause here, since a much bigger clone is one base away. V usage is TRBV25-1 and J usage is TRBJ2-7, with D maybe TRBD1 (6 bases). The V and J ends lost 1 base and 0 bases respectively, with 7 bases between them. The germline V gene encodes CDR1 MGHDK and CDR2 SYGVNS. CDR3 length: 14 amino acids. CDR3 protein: CASSESRGSYEQYF. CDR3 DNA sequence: TGTGCCAGCAGTGAATCCAGGGGCTCCTACGAGCAGTACTTC.

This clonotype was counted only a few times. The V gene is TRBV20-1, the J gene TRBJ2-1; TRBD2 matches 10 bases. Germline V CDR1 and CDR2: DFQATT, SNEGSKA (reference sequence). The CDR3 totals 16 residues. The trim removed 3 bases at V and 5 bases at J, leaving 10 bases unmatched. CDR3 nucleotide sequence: TGCAGTGCTAGCACAGGGAGCGGGAGGGAGGACAATGAGCAGTTCTTC. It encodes CSASTGSGREDNEQFF.

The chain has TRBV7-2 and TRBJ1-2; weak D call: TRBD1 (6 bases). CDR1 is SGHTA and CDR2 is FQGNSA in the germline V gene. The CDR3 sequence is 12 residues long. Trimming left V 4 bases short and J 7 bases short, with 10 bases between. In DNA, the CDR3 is TGTGCCAGCAGCTCCACAGGGTTTGGCTACACCTTC. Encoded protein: CASSSTGFGYTF.

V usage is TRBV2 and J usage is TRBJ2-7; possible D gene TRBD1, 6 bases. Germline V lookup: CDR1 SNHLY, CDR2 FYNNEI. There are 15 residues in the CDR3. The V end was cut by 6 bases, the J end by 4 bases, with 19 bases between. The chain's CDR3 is CASRVTGTWGYEQYF. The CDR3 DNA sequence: TGTGCCAGCAGGGTAACCGGGACATGGGGGTACGAGCAGTACTTC.

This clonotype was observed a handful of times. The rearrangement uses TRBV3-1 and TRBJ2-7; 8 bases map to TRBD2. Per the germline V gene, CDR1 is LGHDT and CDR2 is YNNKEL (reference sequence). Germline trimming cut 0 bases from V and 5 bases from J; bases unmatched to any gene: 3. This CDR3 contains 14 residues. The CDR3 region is CASSQEGGRNEQYF. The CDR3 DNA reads TGTGCCAGCAGCCAAGAGGGCGGGAGGAACGAGCAGTACTTC.

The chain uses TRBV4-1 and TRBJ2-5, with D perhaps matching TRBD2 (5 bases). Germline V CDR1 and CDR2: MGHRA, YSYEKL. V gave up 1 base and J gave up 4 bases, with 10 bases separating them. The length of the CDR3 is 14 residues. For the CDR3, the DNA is TGCGCCAGCAGCCAAGTCCTAGCTGTAGAGACCCAGTACTTC. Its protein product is CASSQVLAVETQYF.

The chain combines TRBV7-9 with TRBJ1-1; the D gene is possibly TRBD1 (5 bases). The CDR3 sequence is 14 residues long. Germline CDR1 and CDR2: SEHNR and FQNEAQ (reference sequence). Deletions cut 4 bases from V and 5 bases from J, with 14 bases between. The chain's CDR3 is CASSSGTALTEAFF. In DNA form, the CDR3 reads TGTGCCAGCAGCTCCGGGACGGCGTTAACTGAAGCTTTCTTT.

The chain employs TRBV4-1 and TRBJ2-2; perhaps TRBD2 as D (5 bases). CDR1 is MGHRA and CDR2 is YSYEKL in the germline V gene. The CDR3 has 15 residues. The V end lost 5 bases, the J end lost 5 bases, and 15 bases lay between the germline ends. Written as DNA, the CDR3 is TGCGCCAGCAGCTCTGGATACGGGAATACCGGGGAGCTGTTTTTT. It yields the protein CASSSGYGNTGELFF.

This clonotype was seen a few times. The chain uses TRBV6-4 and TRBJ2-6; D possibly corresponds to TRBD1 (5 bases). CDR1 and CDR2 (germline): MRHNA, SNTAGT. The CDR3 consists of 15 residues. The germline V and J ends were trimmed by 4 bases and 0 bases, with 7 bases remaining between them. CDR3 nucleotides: TGTGCCAGCAGTGCCGACAGCTCTGGGGCCAACGTCCTGACTTTC. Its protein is CASSADSSGANVLTF.

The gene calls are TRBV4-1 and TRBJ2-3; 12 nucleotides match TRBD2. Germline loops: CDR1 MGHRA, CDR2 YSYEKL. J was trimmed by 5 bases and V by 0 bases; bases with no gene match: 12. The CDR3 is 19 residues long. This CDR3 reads CASSQDASGGGWGIDTQYF. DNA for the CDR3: TGCGCCAGCAGCCAAGACGCTAGCGGGGGGGGTTGGGGTATAGATACGCAGTATTTT.

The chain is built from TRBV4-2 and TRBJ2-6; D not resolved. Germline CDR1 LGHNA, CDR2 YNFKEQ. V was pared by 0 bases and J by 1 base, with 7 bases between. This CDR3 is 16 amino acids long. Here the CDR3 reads CASSQDRLSGANVLTF. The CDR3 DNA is TGTGCCAGCAGCCAAGATAGACTTTCTGGGGCCAACGTCCTGACTTTC.

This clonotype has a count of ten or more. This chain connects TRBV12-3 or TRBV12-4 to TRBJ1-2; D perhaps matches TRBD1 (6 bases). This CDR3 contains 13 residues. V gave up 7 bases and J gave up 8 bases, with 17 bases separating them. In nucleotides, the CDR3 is TGTGCCAGCAACAGAAACAGGGTGCTCGGCTACACCTTC. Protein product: CASNRNRVLGYTF.

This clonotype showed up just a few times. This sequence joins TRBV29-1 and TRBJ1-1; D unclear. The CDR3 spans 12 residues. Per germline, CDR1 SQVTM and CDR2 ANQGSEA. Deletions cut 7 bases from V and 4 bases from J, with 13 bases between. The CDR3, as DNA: TGCAGCGGAAACTGGGGTGGCACTGAAGCTTTCTTT. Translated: CSGNWGGTEAFF.

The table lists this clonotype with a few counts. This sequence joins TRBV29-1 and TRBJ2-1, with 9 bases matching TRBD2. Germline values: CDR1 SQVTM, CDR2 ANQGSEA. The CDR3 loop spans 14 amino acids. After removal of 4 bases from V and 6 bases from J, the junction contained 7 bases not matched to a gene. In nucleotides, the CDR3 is TGCAGCGTTGGGGCAGGGACTAGCTTCAATGAGCAGTTCTTC. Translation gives CSVGAGTSFNEQFF.

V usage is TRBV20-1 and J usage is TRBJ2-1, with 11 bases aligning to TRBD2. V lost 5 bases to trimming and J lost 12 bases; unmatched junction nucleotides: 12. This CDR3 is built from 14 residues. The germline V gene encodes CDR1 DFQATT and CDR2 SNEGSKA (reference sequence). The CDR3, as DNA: TGCAGTGCTGCACCGGGACTAGCGGAGGCCGGGCAGTTCTTC. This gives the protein CSAAPGLAEAGQFF.

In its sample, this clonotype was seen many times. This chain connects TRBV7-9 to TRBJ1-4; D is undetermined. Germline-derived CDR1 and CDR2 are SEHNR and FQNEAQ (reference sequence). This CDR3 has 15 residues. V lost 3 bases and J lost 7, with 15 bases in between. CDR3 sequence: CASSLVSGAGEKLFF. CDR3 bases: TGTGCCAGCAGCTTGGTGTCAGGAGCAGGTGAAAAACTGTTTTTT.

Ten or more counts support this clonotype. The CDR3 is CASSLGRFTDTQYF. The CDR3 nucleotides read TGCGCCAGCAGCTTAGGCCGGTTCACAGATACGCAGTATTTT. The V and J genes are TRBV5-1 and TRBJ2-3; D gene unclear. The CDR3 covers 14 residues. CDR1 SGHRS and CDR2 YFSETQ come from the germline V gene. The germline V and J ends were trimmed by 2 bases and 2 bases, with 9 bases remaining between them.

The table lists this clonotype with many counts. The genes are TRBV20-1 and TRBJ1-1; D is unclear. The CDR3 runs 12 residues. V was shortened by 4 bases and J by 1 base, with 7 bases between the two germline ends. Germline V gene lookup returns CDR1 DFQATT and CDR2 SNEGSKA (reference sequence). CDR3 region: CSANPENTEAFF. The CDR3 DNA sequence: TGCAGTGCTAACCCAGAGAACACTGAAGCTTTCTTT.

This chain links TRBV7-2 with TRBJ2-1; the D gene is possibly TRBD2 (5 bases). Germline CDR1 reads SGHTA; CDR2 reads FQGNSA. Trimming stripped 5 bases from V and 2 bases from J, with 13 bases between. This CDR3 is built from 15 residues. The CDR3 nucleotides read TGTGCCAGCAGCCCCCAAGCGGCTACCTACAATGAGCAGTTCTTC. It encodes CASSPQAATYNEQFF.

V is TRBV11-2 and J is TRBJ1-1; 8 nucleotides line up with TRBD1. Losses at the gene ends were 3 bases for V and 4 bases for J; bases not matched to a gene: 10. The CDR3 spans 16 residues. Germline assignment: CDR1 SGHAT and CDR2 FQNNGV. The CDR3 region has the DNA TGTGCCAGCAGCTTCGGACAGGGCGGTTTCGGCACTGAAGCTTTCTTT. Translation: CASSFGQGGFGTEAFF. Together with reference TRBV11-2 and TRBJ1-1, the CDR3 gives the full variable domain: EAGVAQSPRYKIIEKRQSVAFWCNPISGHATLYWYQQILGQGPKLLIQFQNNGVVDDSQLPKDRFSAERLKGVDSTLKIQPAKLEDSAVYLCASSFGQGGFGTEAFFGQGTRLTVV.

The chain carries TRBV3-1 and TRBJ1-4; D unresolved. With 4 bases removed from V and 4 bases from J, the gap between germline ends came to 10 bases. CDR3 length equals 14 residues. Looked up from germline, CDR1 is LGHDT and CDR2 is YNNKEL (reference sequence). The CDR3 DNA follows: TGTGCCAGCAGCCGGTCCGAGATTAATGAAAAACTGTTTTTT. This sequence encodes CASSRSEINEKLFF.

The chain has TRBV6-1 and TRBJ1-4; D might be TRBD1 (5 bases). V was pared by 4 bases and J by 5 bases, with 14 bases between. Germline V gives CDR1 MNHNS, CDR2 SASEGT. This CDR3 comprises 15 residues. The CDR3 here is CASSGSGGKNEKLFF. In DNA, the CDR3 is TGTGCCAGCAGTGGCTCGGGGGGGAAAAATGAAAAACTGTTTTTT.

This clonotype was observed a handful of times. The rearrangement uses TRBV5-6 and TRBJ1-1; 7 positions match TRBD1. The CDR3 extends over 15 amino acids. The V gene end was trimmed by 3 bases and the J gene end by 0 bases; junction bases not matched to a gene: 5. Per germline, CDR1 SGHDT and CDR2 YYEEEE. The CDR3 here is CASSSETGLNTEAFF. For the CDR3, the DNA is TGTGCCAGCAGCTCGGAGACAGGGTTGAACACTGAAGCTTTCTTT.

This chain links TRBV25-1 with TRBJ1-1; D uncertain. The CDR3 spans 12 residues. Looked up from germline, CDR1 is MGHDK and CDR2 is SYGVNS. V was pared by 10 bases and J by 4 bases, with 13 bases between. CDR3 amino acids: CATGAGGTEAFF. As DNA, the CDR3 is TGTGCCACCGGCGCGGGAGGCACTGAAGCTTTCTTT.

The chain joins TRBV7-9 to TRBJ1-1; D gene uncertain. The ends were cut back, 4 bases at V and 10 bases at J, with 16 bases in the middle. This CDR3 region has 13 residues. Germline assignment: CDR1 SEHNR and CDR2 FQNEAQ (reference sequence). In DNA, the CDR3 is TGTGCCAGCAGCTCAGACGGTGGATTTGCAGCTTTCTTT. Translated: CASSSDGGFAAFF.